Below, 8 T cell receptor beta chains from the same sample are listed, as sequenced in a study of cytomegalovirus exposure and HLA in healthy donors. 13 Jbeta primers and 60 Vbeta primers were used for the PCR. The data were produced by immunoSEQ multiplex PCR, yet TCRdb's version contains in-frame clones alone and is incomplete. The sample shows 180,000 or so clones, 75% of them seen only once. Material: PBMCs. The source is a woman in her forties in good health and CMV-seropositive.

The rearrangement links TRBV15 to TRBJ2-7, with TRBD1 matching 10 bases. V lost 5 bases to trimming and J lost 2 bases; unmatched junction nucleotides: 6. The CDR3 has 15 amino acids. Germline V gives CDR1 LNHNV, CDR2 YYDKDF (reference sequence). DNA for the CDR3: TGTGCCACCAGCTGGACAGGGGGTGGTACCTACGAGCAGTACTTC. Protein sequence: CATSWTGGGTYEQYF.

V is TRBV15 and J is TRBJ2-7, with 8 bases identical to TRBD1. The CDR3 loop spans 15 amino acids. In germline, CDR1 is LNHNV, CDR2 YYDKDF (reference sequence). V lost 0 bases, J lost 2 bases, and 3 bases stayed unmatched. The CDR3 sequence is CATSRDRTGTYEQYF. CDR3 DNA sequence: TGTGCCACCAGCAGAGATCGGACAGGGACCTACGAGCAGTACTTC. Full variable domain (outside the CDR3, taken from reference TRBV15 and TRBJ2-7): DAMVIQNPRYQVTQFGKPVTLSCSQTLNHNVMYWYQQKSSQAPKLLFHYYDKDFNNEADTPDNFQSRRPNTSFCFLDIRSPGLGDTAMYLCATSRDRTGTYEQYFGPGTRLTVT.

V and J are TRBV6-4 and TRBJ2-7; the D is unclear. V was clipped by 0 bases and J by 2 bases, with 8 bases between them. Per germline, CDR1 MRHNA and CDR2 SNTAGT. The CDR3 is 14 residues long. CDR3 residues: CASSDSDFAYEQYF. The DNA of the CDR3 is TGTGCCAGCAGTGACTCCGACTTCGCCTACGAGCAGTACTTC.

This chain connects TRBV6-1 to TRBJ1-2; D possibly corresponds to TRBD1 (6 bases). Trimming took 1 base from V and 10 from J, leaving 16 bases between them. The CDR3 is 14 residues long. The germline V gene has CDR1 MNHNS and CDR2 SASEGT. This chain's CDR3 is CASSEVRTASLYTF. The CDR3 DNA reads TGTGCCAGCAGTGAAGTAAGGACAGCATCCCTCTACACCTTC.

The V and J genes are TRBV11-2 and TRBJ2-1; D unclear. In germline, CDR1 is SGHAT, CDR2 FQNNGV. V was cut by 7 bases and J by 5 bases, with 9 bases left in between. The CDR3 consists of 12 residues. In nucleotides, the CDR3 is TGTGCCAGCACCACAGACCACAATGAGCAGTTCTTC. This gives the protein CASTTDHNEQFF.

J is TRBJ1-6 and V is TRBV27; D uncertain. The CDR3 is made up of 13 amino acids. V gave up 2 bases and J gave up 8 bases, with 7 bases separating them. Looked up from germline, CDR1 is MNHEY and CDR2 is SMNVEV (reference sequence). CDR3 region: CASSLGPHSPLHF. In nucleotides, the CDR3 is TGTGCCAGCAGTTTAGGCCCCCATTCACCCCTCCACTTT.

The genes are TRBV7-6 and TRBJ2-7; D is unresolved. V dropped 4 bases and J dropped 1 base, with 11 bases sitting between them. From germline, CDR1 is SGHVS and CDR2 FNYEAQ. There are 14 residues in the CDR3. CDR3 DNA sequence: TGTGCCAGCAGCTCGCCGACACAGTCCTACGAGCAGTACTTC. It translates to CASSSPTQSYEQYF.

This clone has just a few counts. This sequence joins TRBV7-9 and TRBJ1-5; D gene uncertain. V was trimmed by 0 bases and J by 9 bases, leaving 6 bases between them. Looked up from germline, CDR1 is SEHNR and CDR2 is FQNEAQ (reference sequence). The CDR3 runs 12 residues. The DNA for the CDR3 is TGTGCCAGCAGCTTAGCCCCGGGGCCCCAGCATTTT. Translation: CASSLAPGPQHF. The whole variable domain, filled in from reference TRBV7-9 and TRBJ1-5, reads DTGVSQNPRHKITKRGQNVTFRCDPISEHNRLYWYRQTLGQGPEFLTYFQNEAQLEKSRLLSDRFSAERPKGSFSTLEIQRTEQGDSAMYLCASSLAPGPQHFGDGTRLSIL.